This T cell receptor (beta chain) stems from a study of T cells in women clearing cervical HPV infection. A word on this clone: Read sequence stops 3 residues before the CDR3 end, and the germline J gene provides the missing end.

CDR3 length: 14 amino acids. Per the germline V gene, CDR1 is SNHLY and CDR2 is FYNNEI. The table came from immunoSEQ multiplex PCR; TCRdb's copy has only in-frame clones and leaves some out. The sample table sets out about 30,000 clones. The genes are TRBV2 and TRBJ1-4; D may be TRBD1 (6 bases). What was sequenced was blood buffy coat. The receptor's source is a woman between 18 and 69 years old with a cervical HPV16 infection that either progressed to CIN3+ or cleared (not recorded which). The CDR3 region is CASRPGEVISPLFF. The covered CDR3 bases are TGTGCCAGCAGGCCAGGGGAGGTTATTTCACCA.